This passage covers 5 T cell receptor beta chains from one sample sequenced in a study of CD8+ T cells in alopecia areata. Stated treatment: oral pan-JAK inhibitor, 5-10 mg twice daily. Following RNA extraction, reverse transcription yielded cDNA that acted as the sequencing template. The method was immunoSEQ multiplex PCR; TCRdb's version includes in-frame clones alone and lacks a portion of them. This table holds 130,000 or so clones, about 86% found once. Source: CD8+ T cells sorted from blood, taken at week 4, from a patient treated with tofacitinib. The receptors derive from a human donor with alopecia areata.

This clone was observed a single time. The rearrangement uses TRBV29-1 and TRBJ2-3; TRBD1 or TRBD2 may be the D gene (5 bases each). Germline assignment: CDR1 SQVTM and CDR2 ANQGSEA. CDR3 length: 12 residues. Trimming cost V 7 bases and J 4 bases, with 12 bases left between them. CDR3 in amino acids: CSASRDADTQYF. Written as DNA, the CDR3 is TGCAGCGCGAGCCGGGACGCAGATACGCAGTATTTT.

J is TRBJ1-1 and V is TRBV7-8, with unresolved D. The CDR3 covers 12 residues. Germline CDR1 reads SGHVS; CDR2 reads FQNEAQ. V was pared by 0 bases and J by 7 bases, with 6 bases between. CDR3 loop: CASSLAKLEAFF. CDR3 DNA: TGTGCCAGCAGCTTAGCTAAGCTTGAAGCTTTCTTT.

The chain uses TRBV19 and TRBJ2-7, with D perhaps TRBD1 (5 bases). The V gene lost 8 bases and the J gene lost 4 bases, with 15 bases spanning the gap. Germline V gene sequence: CDR1 LNHDA, CDR2 SQIVND (reference sequence). This CDR3 spans 13 amino acids. The DNA for the CDR3 is TGTGCCAGTGGCTCAGGGATGGCATACGAGCAGTACTTC. The encoded protein is CASGSGMAYEQYF. The full variable domain, its missing parts supplied by reference TRBV19 and TRBJ2-7, is DGGITQSPKYLFRKEGQNVTLSCEQNLNHDAMYWYRQDPGQGLRLIYYSQIVNDFQKGDIAEGYSVSREKKESFPLTVTSAQKNPTAFYLCASGSGMAYEQYFGPGTRLTVT.

The chain links TRBV7-9 to TRBJ2-7; TRBD1 matches at 10 bases. The germline CDR1 and CDR2 sequences are SEHNR and FQNEAQ (reference sequence). V lost 5 bases, J lost 5 bases, and 6 bases stayed unmatched. The CDR3 runs to 14 residues. CDR3 protein: CASSERQGADEQYF. CDR3 bases: TGTGCCAGCAGCGAGCGACAGGGGGCCGACGAGCAGTACTTC.

This chain joins TRBV29-1 and TRBJ2-1; weak D call: TRBD2 (6 bases). This CDR3 region has 16 residues. Deletions cut 0 bases from V and 2 bases from J, with 14 bases between. Germline V gene sequence: CDR1 SQVTM, CDR2 ANQGSEA. DNA for the CDR3: TGCAGCGTTGAAGACCAAAGCCGGACTACCTACAATGAGCAGTTCTTC. Translation gives CSVEDQSRTTYNEQFF.